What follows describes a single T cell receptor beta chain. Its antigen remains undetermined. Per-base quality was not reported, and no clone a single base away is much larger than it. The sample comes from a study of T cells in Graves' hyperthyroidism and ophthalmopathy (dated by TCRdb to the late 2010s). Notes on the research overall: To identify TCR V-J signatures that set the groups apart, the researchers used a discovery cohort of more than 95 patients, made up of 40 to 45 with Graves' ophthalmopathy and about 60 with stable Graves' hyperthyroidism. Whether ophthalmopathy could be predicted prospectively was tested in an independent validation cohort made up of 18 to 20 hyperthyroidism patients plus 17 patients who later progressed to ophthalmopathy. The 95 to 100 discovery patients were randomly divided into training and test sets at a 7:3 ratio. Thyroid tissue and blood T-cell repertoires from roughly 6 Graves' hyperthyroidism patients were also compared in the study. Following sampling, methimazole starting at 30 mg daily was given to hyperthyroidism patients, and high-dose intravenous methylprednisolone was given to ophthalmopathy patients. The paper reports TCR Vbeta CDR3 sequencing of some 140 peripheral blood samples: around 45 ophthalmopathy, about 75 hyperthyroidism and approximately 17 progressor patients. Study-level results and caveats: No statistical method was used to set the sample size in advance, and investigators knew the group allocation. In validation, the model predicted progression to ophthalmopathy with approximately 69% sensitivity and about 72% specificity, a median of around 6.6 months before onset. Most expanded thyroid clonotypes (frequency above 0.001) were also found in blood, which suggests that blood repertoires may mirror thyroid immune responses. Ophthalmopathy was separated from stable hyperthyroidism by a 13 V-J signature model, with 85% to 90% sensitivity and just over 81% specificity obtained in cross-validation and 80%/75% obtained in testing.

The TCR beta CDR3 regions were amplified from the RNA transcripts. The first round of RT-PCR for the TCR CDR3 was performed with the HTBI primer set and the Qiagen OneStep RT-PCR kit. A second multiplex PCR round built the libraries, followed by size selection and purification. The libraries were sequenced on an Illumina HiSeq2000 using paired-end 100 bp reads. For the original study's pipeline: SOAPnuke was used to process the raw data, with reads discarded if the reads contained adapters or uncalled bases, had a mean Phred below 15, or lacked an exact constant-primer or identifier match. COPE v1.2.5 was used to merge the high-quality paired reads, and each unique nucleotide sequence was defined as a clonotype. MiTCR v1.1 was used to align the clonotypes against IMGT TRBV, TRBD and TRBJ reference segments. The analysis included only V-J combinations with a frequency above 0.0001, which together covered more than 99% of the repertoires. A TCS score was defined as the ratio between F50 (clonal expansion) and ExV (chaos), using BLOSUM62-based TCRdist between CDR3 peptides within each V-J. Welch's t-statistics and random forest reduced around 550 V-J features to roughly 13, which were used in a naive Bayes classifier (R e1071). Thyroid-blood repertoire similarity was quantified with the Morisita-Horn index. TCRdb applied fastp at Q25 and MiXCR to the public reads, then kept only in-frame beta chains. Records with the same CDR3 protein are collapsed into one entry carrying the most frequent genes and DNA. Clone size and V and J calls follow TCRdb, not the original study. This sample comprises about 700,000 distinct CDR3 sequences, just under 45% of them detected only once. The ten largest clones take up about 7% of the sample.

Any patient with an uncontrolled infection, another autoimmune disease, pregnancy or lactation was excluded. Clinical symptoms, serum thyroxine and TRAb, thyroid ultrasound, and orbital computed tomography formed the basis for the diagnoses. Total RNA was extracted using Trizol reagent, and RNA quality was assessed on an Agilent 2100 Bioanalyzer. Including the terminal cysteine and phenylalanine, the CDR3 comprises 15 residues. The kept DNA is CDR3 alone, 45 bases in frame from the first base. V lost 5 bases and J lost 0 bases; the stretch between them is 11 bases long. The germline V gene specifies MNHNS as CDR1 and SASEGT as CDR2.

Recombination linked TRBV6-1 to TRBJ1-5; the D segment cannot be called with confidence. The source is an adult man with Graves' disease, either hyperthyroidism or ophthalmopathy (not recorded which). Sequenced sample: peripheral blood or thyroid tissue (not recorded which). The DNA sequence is TGTGCCAGCAGTCCACGGACGTATAGCAATCAGCCCCAGCATTTT. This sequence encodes CASSPRTYSNQPQHF.